What follows are 8 T cell receptor beta chains derived from one specimen sequenced in a study of blood T cell repertoires in COVID-19. The repertoire was sequenced with immunoSEQ multiplex PCR; TCRdb's copy has only in-frame clones and lacks some. This table holds some 250,000 clones, roughly nine tenths found once. Sequenced input: peripheral blood. These receptors all come from a man in his fifties or sixties who had recovered from COVID-19.

The rearrangement joins TRBV9 to TRBJ2-1; 7 positions match TRBD2. CDR1 and CDR2 from the germline V gene are SGDLS and YYNGEE. The CDR3 has 14 residues. V lost 4 bases and J lost 6; bases outside the gene matches: 7. The CDR3, as DNA: TGTGCCAGCAGCCCCCGACTAGCTGGCAATGAGCAGTTCTTC. Its protein is CASSPRLAGNEQFF.

The chain uses TRBV18 and TRBJ2-7; TRBD1 aligns across 9 bases. The V segment lost 3 bases and the J segment 1 base; nucleotides outside the gene matches: 7. This CDR3 comprises 16 residues. In germline, CDR1 is KGHSH, CDR2 LQKENI. CDR3 sequence reads: CASSPTGGLVSYEQYV. The CDR3 region has the DNA TGTGCCAGCTCACCGACAGGGGGTCTAGTGTCCTACGAGCAGTACGTC.

The rearrangement joins TRBV19 to TRBJ1-6; 7 nucleotides line up with TRBD1. Germline V gene lookup returns CDR1 LNHDA and CDR2 SQIVND (reference sequence). The CDR3 is 14 residues long. Trimming took 9 bases from V and 7 from J; bases not matched to a gene: 9. The CDR3 bases are TGTGCCAGCCGGACAGGTGACTTGAATTCACCCCTCCACTTT. Protein product: CASRTGDLNSPLHF.

The genes are TRBV5-1 and TRBJ1-2; possibly TRBD1 for D (5 bases). V was clipped by 1 base and J by 3 bases, with 13 bases between them. The CDR3 runs to 15 residues. Germline V gene sequence: CDR1 SGHRS, CDR2 YFSETQ. The CDR3 DNA is TGCGCCAGCAGCTTGACCAGCGGGGGGGACTATGGCTACACCTTC. Its translation is CASSLTSGGDYGYTF.

This clone was seen just once. This chain connects TRBV2 to TRBJ1-4; 7 bases align to TRBD1. Trimming removed 6 bases from V and 0 bases from J; junction bases left unmatched: 7. Germline V lookup: CDR1 SNHLY, CDR2 FYNNEI. This CDR3 is built from 16 residues. The CDR3 spells CASSKDRSSTNEKLFF. The CDR3 region has the DNA TGTGCCAGCAGCAAGGACAGGTCGTCAACTAATGAAAAACTGTTTTTT.

The chain links TRBV7-2 to TRBJ2-1, with 11 nucleotides matching TRBD2. CDR1 is SGHTA, CDR2 FQGNSA, per germline. This CDR3 is 16 amino acids long. Unmatched junction bases numbered 13, after V lost 1 base and J lost 14 bases. Here the CDR3 reads CASSLVPSGGQGREFF. The DNA of the CDR3 is TGTGCCAGCAGCTTAGTCCCTAGCGGGGGGCAAGGTAGGGAGTTCTTC.

As regards this clone: Other DNA sequences from this sample encode an identical CDR3 as well. The chain links TRBV9 to TRBJ1-1, with TRBD1 identical over 8 bases. CDR3 size: 13 residues. V lost 2 bases, J lost 4 bases, and 1 base stayed unmatched. CDR1 SGDLS and CDR2 YYNGEE come from the germline V gene. CDR3 in amino acids: CASSVDRGTEAFF. CDR3 nucleotide sequence: TGTGCCAGCAGCGTTGACAGGGGCACTGAAGCTTTCTTT.

The V and J genes are TRBV2 and TRBJ2-3; D remains ambiguous. This CDR3 is 14 amino acids long. The V and J ends lost 4 bases and 4 bases respectively, with 12 bases between them. CDR1 and CDR2 from the germline V gene are SNHLY and FYNNEI. The CDR3 here is CASSVGNFPDTQYF. CDR3 nucleotides: TGTGCCAGCAGTGTGGGCAATTTCCCAGATACGCAGTATTTT.